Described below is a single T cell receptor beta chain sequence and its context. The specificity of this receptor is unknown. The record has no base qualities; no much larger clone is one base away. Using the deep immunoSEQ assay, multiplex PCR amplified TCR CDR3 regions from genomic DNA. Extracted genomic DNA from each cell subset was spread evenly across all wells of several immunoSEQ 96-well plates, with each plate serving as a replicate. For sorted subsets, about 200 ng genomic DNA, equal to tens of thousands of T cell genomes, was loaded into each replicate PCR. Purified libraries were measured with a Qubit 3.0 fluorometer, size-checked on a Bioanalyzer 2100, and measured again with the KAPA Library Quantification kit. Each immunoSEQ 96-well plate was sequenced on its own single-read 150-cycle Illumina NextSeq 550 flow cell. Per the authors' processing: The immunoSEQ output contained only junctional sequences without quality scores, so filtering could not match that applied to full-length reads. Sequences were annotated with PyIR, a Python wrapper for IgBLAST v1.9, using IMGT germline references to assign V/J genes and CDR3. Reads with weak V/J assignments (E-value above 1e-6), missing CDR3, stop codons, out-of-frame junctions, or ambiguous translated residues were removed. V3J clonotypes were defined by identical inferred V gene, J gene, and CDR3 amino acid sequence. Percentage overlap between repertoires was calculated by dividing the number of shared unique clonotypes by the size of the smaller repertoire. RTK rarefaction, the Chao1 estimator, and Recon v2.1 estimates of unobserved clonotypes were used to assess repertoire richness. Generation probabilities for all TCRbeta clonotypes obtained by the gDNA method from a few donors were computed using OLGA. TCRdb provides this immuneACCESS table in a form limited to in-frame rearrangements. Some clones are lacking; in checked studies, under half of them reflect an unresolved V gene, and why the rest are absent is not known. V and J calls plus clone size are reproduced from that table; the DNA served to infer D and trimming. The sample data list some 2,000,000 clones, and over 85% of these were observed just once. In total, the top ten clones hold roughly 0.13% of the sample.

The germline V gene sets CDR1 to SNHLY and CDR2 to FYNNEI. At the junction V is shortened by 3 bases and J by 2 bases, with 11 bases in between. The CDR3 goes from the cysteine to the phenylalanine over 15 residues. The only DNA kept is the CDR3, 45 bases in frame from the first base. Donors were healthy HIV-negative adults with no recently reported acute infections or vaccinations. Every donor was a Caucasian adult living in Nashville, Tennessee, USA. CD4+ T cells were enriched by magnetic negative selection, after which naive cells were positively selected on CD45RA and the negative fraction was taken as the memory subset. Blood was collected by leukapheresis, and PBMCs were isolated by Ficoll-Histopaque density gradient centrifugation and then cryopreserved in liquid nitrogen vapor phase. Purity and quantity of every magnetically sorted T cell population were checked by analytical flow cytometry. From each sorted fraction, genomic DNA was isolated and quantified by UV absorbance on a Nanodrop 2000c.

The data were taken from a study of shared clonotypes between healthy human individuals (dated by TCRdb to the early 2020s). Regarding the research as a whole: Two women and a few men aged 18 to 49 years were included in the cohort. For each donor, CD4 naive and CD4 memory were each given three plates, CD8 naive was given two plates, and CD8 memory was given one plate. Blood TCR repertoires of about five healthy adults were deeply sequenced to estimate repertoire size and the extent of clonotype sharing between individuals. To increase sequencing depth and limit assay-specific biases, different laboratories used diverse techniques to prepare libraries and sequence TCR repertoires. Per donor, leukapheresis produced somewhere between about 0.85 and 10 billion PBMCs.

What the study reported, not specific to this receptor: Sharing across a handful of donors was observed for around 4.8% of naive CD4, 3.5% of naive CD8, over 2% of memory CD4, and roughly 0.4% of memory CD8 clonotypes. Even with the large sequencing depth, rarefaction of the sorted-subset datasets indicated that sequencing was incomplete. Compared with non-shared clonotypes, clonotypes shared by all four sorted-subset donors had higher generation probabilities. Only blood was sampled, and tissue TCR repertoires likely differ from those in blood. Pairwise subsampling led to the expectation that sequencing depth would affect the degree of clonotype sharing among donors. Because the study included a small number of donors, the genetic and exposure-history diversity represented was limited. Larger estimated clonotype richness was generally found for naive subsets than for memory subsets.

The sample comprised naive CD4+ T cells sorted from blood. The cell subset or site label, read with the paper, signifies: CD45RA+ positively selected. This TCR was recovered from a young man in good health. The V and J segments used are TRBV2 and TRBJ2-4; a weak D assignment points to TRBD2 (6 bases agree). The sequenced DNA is TGTGCCAGCAGTGACACAGGAGGGACCAAAAACATTCAGTACTTC. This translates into CASSDTGGTKNIQYF.